What follows are 28 T cell receptor delta chains derived from one specimen sequenced in a study of delta chain sequences of gamma delta T cells. TCRdb called clones from the 5' RACE reads again using CATT. The table shows several hundred delta-chain clones, with 36% occurring only once. The source material was either unsorted cells or a sorted T cell fraction (not recorded which). The origin of the receptors is a human donor in good health.

By share of the sample, this clone is large. V and J are TRDV2 and TRDJ1, with D perhaps TRDD3 (5 bases). V lost 3 bases to trimming and J lost 3 bases, with 13 bases between them. CDR3 size: 14 residues. Germline CDR1 GEAIGNYY, CDR2 EKD. In nucleotides, the CDR3 is TGTGCCTGTGACCCACTGGATCGGGCCGATAAACTCATCTTT. It is translated as CACDPLDRADKLIF.

In its sample, this clone ranks as large. The J gene is TRDJ1, the V gene TRDV2; TRDD3 aligns across 8 bases. V shed 0 bases and J 5 bases; nucleotides not matched to a gene: 31. CDR3 size: 23 residues. The germline CDR1 and CDR2 sequences are GEAIGNYY and EKD. The CDR3, as DNA: TGTGCCTGTGACACCGTCTCGCCGGCCGTCGTTGGGGGATCCAAGCCGAGGGGGGATAAACTCATCTTT. Translation gives CACDTVSPAVVGGSKPRGDKLIF.

The chain has TRDV2 and TRDJ3; 11 bases match TRDD3. This CDR3 has 17 residues. CDR1 is GEAIGNYY, CDR2 EKD, per germline. The trim removed 5 bases at V and 5 bases at J, leaving 7 bases unmatched. Here the CDR3 DNA reads TGTGCCTGTGCCTCGGTTGGGGGATACGGGGACACCCGACAGATGTTTTTC. Residues: CACASVGGYGDTRQMFF.

With regard to this clone: Only one base separates this from a far larger clonotype, so it likely reflects a read error. This sequence joins TRDV2 and TRDJ1; 9 bases align to TRDD3. V lost 0 bases and J lost 2; bases outside the gene matches: 24. The CDR3 covers 22 residues. Germline V gene data show CDR1 as GEAIGNYY and CDR2 as EKD. CDR3: CACDTVSLRFKERTGGTDKLIF. As DNA, the CDR3 is TGTGCCTGTGACACCGTTTCATTAAGATTCAAAGAGAGGACTGGGGGAACCGATAAACTCATCTTT.

This chain joins TRDV2 and TRDJ3; weak D call: TRDD3 (6 bases). Germline V gene data show CDR1 as GEAIGNYY and CDR2 as EKD. The CDR3 consists of 19 residues. V lost 1 base and J 0 bases, leaving 15 bases between the germline ends. CDR3 coding DNA: TGTGCCTGTGACACGGTGGGGGGGAGACACTCCTGGGACACCCGACAGATGTTTTTC. Translating it yields CACDTVGGRHSWDTRQMFF.

V gene TRDV2 combines with J gene TRDJ3, with 10 bases fitting TRDD3. CDR3 length equals 19 residues. Trimming removed 4 bases from V and 2 bases from J; junction bases left unmatched: 10. Germline V lookup: CDR1 GEAIGNYY, CDR2 EKD. The CDR3 sequence: CACDPVVLGDPWDTRQMFF. CDR3 DNA: TGTGCCTGTGATCCCGTGGTACTGGGGGATCCCTGGGACACCCGACAGATGTTTTTC.

The chain's CDR3 is CAFLSGGRSYTDKLIF. CDR3 sequence (DNA): TGTGCCTTCTTGAGTGGGGGTCGATCGTACACCGATAAACTCATCTTT. The chain couples TRDV2 to TRDJ1; D may be TRDD3 (6 bases). CDR1 is GEAIGNYY and CDR2 is EKD in the germline V gene. V dropped 8 bases and J dropped 0 bases, with 21 bases sitting between them. The CDR3 is 16 amino acids.

The rearrangement links TRDV2 to TRDJ1, with 10 bases identical to TRDD3. The length of the CDR3 is 16 residues. The trim removed 4 bases at V and 2 bases at J, leaving 9 bases unmatched. Germline CDR1 is GEAIGNYY and CDR2 is EKD. The CDR3, as DNA: TGTGCCTGTGATCCCGTGGTACTGGGGGATACCGATAAACTCATCTTT. Its protein is CACDPVVLGDTDKLIF.

The chain recombines TRDV2 with TRDJ3; 7 bases fit TRDD3. The germline V gene has CDR1 GEAIGNYY and CDR2 EKD. The CDR3 runs 20 residues. After removal of 4 bases from V and 0 bases from J, the junction contained 14 bases not matched to a gene. CDR3 amino acids: CACEEMAGGSASWDTRQMFF. CDR3 nucleotide sequence: TGTGCCTGTGAGGAAATGGCCGGGGGATCGGCCTCCTGGGACACCCGACAGATGTTTTTC.

This chain uses TRDV2 with TRDJ1, with D possibly matching TRDD3 (6 bases). Germline V lookup: CDR1 GEAIGNYY, CDR2 EKD. V was shortened by 4 bases and J by 0 bases, with 26 bases between the two germline ends. The CDR3 spans 19 residues. For the CDR3, the DNA is TGTGCCTGTGATAAACTGTCAACCCGAAAAGGGGGACACACCGATAAACTCATCTTT. Its translation is CACDKLSTRKGGHTDKLIF.

Sample share makes this clone large (0.1 to 1%). The chain is built from TRDV2 and TRDJ1; the D is unclear. Germline-derived CDR1 and CDR2 are GEAIGNYY and EKD. V lost 1 base and J lost 0, with 11 bases in between. The CDR3 has 15 amino acids. The CDR3 bases are TGTGCCTGTGACACGGTAGGGAAGTACACCGATAAACTCATCTTT. Its translation: CACDTVGKYTDKLIF.

This sequence joins TRDV2 and TRDJ1, with TRDD3 matching 10 bases. J gave up 1 base and V 0 bases, and 13 bases lay outside the gene matches. Germline V gene sequence: CDR1 GEAIGNYY, CDR2 EKD. This CDR3 is 19 amino acids long. The CDR3 DNA sequence: TGTGCCTGTGACACCATTGGGCAGGGGGATACGCGTAGCACCGATAAACTCATCTTT. As protein: CACDTIGQGDTRSTDKLIF.

This chain uses TRDV2 with TRDJ2; the match to TRDD3 covers 8 bases. The J call may be mistaken, given a closer DNA end match to TRDJ1. Germline values: CDR1 GEAIGNYY, CDR2 EKD. The CDR3 runs 19 residues. CDR3 in DNA: TGTGCCTGTGACACCGTAAAACTGGGGGGGCCGACGTACACCGATAAACTCATCTTT. Encoded protein: CACDTVKLGGPTYTDKLIF.

The chain employs TRDV1 and TRDJ4; D is perhaps TRDD3 (6 bases). This CDR3 is built from 22 residues. Trimming removed 4 bases from V and 0 bases from J, with 36 bases in between. Germline V gene data show CDR1 as TSWWSYY and CDR2 as QGS. For the CDR3, the DNA is TGTGCTCTTGGGGCCCTCGGACACGGGGGGAAGGAAGGCGTCAGCTGTGCCAGACCCCTGATCTTT. Protein: CALGALGHGGKEGVSCARPLIF.

This clone was picked up a small number of times. It differs at one base from a far larger clone, so likely a read error. Other DNA sequences within the sample encode an identical CDR3. This rearrangement joins TRDV2 to TRDJ1, with D perhaps TRDD3 (8 bases). The germline V gene has CDR1 GEAIGNYY and CDR2 EKD. This CDR3 is 18 amino acids long. V lost 4 bases and J lost 0, with 23 bases in between. The CDR3 DNA reads as TGTGCCTGTGATCGGATTCCTACTGGGGGTTACAACACCGATAAACTCATCTTT. Its translation is CACDRIPTGGYNTDKLIF.

The V gene is uncalled and the J gene is TRDJ3. This CDR3 is built from 10 residues. The CDR3 loop reads CAWDTRQIFF. For the CDR3, the DNA is TGCGCCTGGGACACCCGACAGATTTTTTTC.

This clone occurred a few times. The mismatch at residue 13 between this DNA's translation and the TCRdb protein of a much larger clone likely reflects a read error; the protein shown is translated from the DNA. V is TRDV2 and J is TRDJ1; 13 bases match TRDD3. CDR3 length: 18 residues. CDR1 and CDR2 (germline): GEAIGNYY, EKD. Trimming removed 3 bases from V and 4 bases from J; junction bases left unmatched: 13. CDR3 loop: CACDLVLGDTRSGDKLIF. The CDR3 DNA reads as TGTGCCTGTGACCTGGTACTGGGGGATACGCGATCAGGCGATAAACTCATCTTT.

In DNA, the CDR3 is TGTGCTCTTGGGGTTACCTCTACGACCTGGGGGATAGAAGGCGTCAGCTGTGCCAGACCCCTGATCTTT. This encodes CALGVTSTTWGIEGVSCARPLIF. The chain is built from TRDV1 and TRDJ4; 10 bases are shared with TRDD3. V gave up 4 bases and J gave up 0 bases; unmatched junction bases: 29. This CDR3 spans 23 amino acids. Germline V gene data show CDR1 as TSWWSYY and CDR2 as QGS.

A few counts support this clone. TCRdb attributes to this sequence the protein of a much larger clone, which differs from the DNA translation at residue 12; a read error is likely, and the protein displayed is translated from the DNA. The V gene went uncalled, while the J gene is TRDJ3; the DNA was not used to check the table's D call, TRDD3. The CDR3 consists of 21 residues. CDR3: CAIVSWGTVIMWSWDTRQMFF. DNA of the CDR3: TGTGCAATTGTCTCTTGGGGGACTGTCATAATGTGGTCCTGGGACACCCGACAGATGTTTTTC.

The chain uses TRDV2 and TRDJ3, with 10 nucleotides matching TRDD3. With 2 bases clipped from V and 0 bases from J, the junction kept 6 bases outside the gene matches. There are 19 residues in the CDR3. The germline CDR1 and CDR2 sequences are GEAIGNYY and EKD. Here the CDR3 DNA reads TGTGCCTGTGACAAGATGGGGGATACTAGCTCCTGGGACACCCGACAGATGTTTTTC. This gives the protein CACDKMGDTSSWDTRQMFF.

As concerns this clone: This DNA's translation and the protein TCRdb lists, from a much larger clone, do not match at residue 5, likely due to a read error; the protein shown is translated from the DNA. The chain uses TRDV2 and TRDJ3; the D is unclear. Germline V gives CDR1 GEAIGNYY, CDR2 EKD. V was shortened by 1 base and J by 0 bases, with 12 bases between the two germline ends. This CDR3 has 18 amino acids. DNA of the CDR3: TGTGCCTGTGACACAACAGATTCTAGCTCCTGGGACACCCGACAGATGTTTTTC. Residues: CACDTTDSSSWDTRQMFF.

Concerning this clone itself: The protein that TCRdb holds for this DNA derives from a much larger clone and differs from the translated DNA at residue 6, which likely indicates a read error; the protein shown here is translated from the DNA. V gene TRDV2 combines with J gene TRDJ1, with 10 bases matching TRDD3. In germline, CDR1 is GEAIGNYY, CDR2 EKD. V lost 4 bases, J lost 0 bases, and 22 bases stayed unmatched. CDR3 length equals 21 residues. The CDR3 bases are TGTGCCTGTGATCCCCTGGTACTGGGGGATCCCTGGGTTAGGGACACCGATAAACTCATCTTT. It specifies CACDPLVLGDPWVRDTDKLIF.

With respect to this clone: Since a far larger clone is one base different, this is likely a read error. The sample contains more than one DNA sequence encoding this CDR3. This chain joins TRDV2 and TRDJ1; 10 nucleotides match TRDD3. The germline V gene has CDR1 GEAIGNYY and CDR2 EKD. This CDR3 comprises 21 residues. The chain's CDR3 is CACDPVVLGDPWVRDTDKLIF. The CDR3 DNA reads as TGTGCCTGTGATCCCGTGGTACTGGGGGATCCCTGGGTTAGGGACACTGATAAACTCATCTTT.

Sample share makes this clone medium-sized. This sample also contains other DNA sequences that code for the same CDR3. The chain carries TRDV2 and TRDJ3; 13 nucleotides match TRDD3. The V gene end was trimmed by 0 bases and the J gene end by 0 bases; junction bases not matched to a gene: 10. Germline assignment: CDR1 GEAIGNYY and CDR2 EKD. This CDR3 region has 22 residues. This CDR3 is CACDTASTGGYARSWDTRQMFF. As DNA, the CDR3 is TGTGCCTGTGACACCGCTAGTACTGGGGGATACGCCCGCTCCTGGGACACCCGACAGATGTTTTTC.

Here the CDR3 DNA reads TGTGCTCTTGGGGCCTACTGGGGATCCGGAGAGGATAAACTCATCTTT. Translating it yields CALGAYWGSGEDKLIF. The chain recombines TRDV1 with TRDJ4, with 7 bases matching TRDD3. Gene TRDJ1 matches the end of the DNA better, so the J call may be wrong. Germline assignment: CDR1 TSWWSYY and CDR2 QGS. The length of the CDR3 is 16 residues.

Concerning this clone: A read error is the likely source, as a far larger clone sits one nucleotide away. Different DNA sequences within this sample yield the same CDR3. This rearrangement joins TRDV1 to TRDJ4, with 8 nucleotides matching TRDD3. The V gene end was trimmed by 0 bases and the J gene end by 0 bases; junction bases not matched to a gene: 33. The CDR3 spans 25 residues. Looked up from germline, CDR1 is TSWWSYY and CDR2 is QGS. CDR3 sequence (DNA): TGTGCTCTTGGGGAACTAGGCCAGACCACGGGTTGGGGGATGGAAGGCGTCAGCTGTGCCAGACCCCTGATCTTT. Translating it yields CALGELGQTTGWGMEGVSCARPLIF.

This clone is large in the sample. The rearrangement uses TRDV2 and TRDJ1; TRDD3 matches 7 bases. This CDR3 comprises 14 residues. Trimming took 4 bases from V and 8 from J; bases not matched to a gene: 12. Per the germline V gene, CDR1 is GEAIGNYY and CDR2 is EKD. As DNA, the CDR3 is TGTGCCTGTGATGCCGTACTGGGGCAGGACAAACTCATCTTT. Protein product: CACDAVLGQDKLIF.

This clone was counted between two and nine times. The chain recombines TRDV2 with TRDJ1, with 9 positions matching TRDD3. The germline CDR1 and CDR2 sequences are GEAIGNYY and EKD. This CDR3 has 17 amino acids. V shed 1 base, J shed 4 bases, and the junction held 12 bases outside the gene matches. The CDR3 loop is CACDTLGDPRSDDKLIF. CDR3 DNA: TGTGCCTGTGACACTCTGGGGGATCCGCGATCAGACGATAAACTCATCTTT.